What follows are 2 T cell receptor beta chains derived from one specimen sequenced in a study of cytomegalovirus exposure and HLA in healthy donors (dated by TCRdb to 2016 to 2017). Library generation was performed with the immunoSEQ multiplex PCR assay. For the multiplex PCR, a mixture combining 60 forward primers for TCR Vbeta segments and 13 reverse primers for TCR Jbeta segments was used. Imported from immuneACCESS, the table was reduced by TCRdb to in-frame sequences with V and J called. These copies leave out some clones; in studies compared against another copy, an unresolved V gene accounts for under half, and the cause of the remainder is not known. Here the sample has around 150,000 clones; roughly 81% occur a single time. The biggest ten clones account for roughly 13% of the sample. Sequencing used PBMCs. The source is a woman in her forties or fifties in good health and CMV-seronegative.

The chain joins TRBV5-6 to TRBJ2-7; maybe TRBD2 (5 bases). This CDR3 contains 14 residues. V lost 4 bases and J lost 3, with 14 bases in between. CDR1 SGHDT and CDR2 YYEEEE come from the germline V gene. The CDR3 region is CASSLSGFSYEQYF. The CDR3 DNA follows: TGTGCCAGCAGCCTCTCGGGATTTAGCTACGAGCAGTACTTC.

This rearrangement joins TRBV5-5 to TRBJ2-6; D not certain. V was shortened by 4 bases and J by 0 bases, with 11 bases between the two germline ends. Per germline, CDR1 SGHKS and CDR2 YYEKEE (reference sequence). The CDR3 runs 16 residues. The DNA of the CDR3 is TGTGCCAGCAGCCATACAGTTAGCTCTGGGGCCAACGTCCTGACTTTC. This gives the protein CASSHTVSSGANVLTF.